The 12 T cell receptor beta chains reported below all come from one sample, sequenced in a study of blood T cells in healthy people across ages. For the second PCR, which ran for roughly 7 to 11 cycles, a sample-barcoded 5' primer and a J-beta primer mix were used. TCRdb re-derived calls from the 5' RACE reads in MiXCR, one entry per CDR3 protein. The table has 1.5 million to 2 million distinct CDR3 sequences, about two fifths seen once. The specimen sequenced was blood. These receptors originate from a human donor in good health.

This sequence joins TRBV6-1 and TRBJ2-1; D is ambiguous. Matching the DNA end better, TRBJ2-7 makes the J call doubtful. The CDR3 is made up of 14 amino acids. CDR1 and CDR2 from the germline V gene are MNHNS and SASEGT. The CDR3: CASSEGDFGYEQYF. CDR3 nucleotides: TGTGCCAGCAGTGAAGGGGATTTCGGGTACGAGCAGTACTTC.

This clonotype has a single count. The DNA for the CDR3 is TGCGCCAGCTCCGGCAGCAGTCCGAACACTGAAGCTTTCTTT. Translating gives CASSGSSPNTEAFF. This sequence joins TRBV5-1 and TRBJ1-1; no clear D. Germline V gene sequence: CDR1 SGHRS, CDR2 YFSETQ. V lost 7 bases to trimming and J lost 1 base, with 14 bases between them. The CDR3 runs to 14 residues.

The rearrangement joins TRBV29-1 to TRBJ1-2; 8 positions match TRBD1. Germline CDR1 and CDR2: SQVTM and ANQGSEA. With 6 bases clipped from V and 8 bases from J, the junction kept 11 bases outside the gene matches. This CDR3 region has 13 residues. The CDR3 DNA sequence: TGCAGCGTAGACCGGACAGGGACGGAAGGCTACACCTTC. Translated: CSVDRTGTEGYTF.

This clonotype has ten or more counts. This chain connects TRBV20-1 to TRBJ2-1; TRBD2 matches at 7 bases. The CDR3 spans 15 residues. With V trimmed by 5 bases and J by 0 bases, 7 bases remained unmatched. The germline CDR1 and CDR2 sequences are DFQATT and SNEGSKA (reference sequence). CDR3 in amino acids: CSAGLDPSSYNEQFF. The CDR3 region has the DNA TGCAGTGCTGGACTAGACCCTAGCTCCTACAATGAGCAGTTCTTC.

This chain connects TRBV2 to TRBJ1-6; D gene ambiguous. The V end lost 6 bases, the J end lost 6 bases, and 12 bases lay between the germline ends. The germline V gene has CDR1 SNHLY and CDR2 FYNNEI. CDR3 length equals 14 residues. CDR3 in amino acids: CASSAGVGNSPLHF. CDR3 sequence (DNA): TGTGCCAGCAGCGCTGGGGTGGGTAATTCACCCCTCCACTTT.

V usage is TRBV6-6 and J usage is TRBJ1-2, with D perhaps matching TRBD1 (5 bases). CDR3 length: 13 residues. Per germline, CDR1 MNHNY and CDR2 SVGAGI (reference sequence). Trimming removed 7 bases at V and 4 bases at J, with 13 bases between. CDR3 sequence (DNA): TGTGCCAGCAACCTCCAGGGAGCCTATGGCTACACCTTC. Encoded protein: CASNLQGAYGYTF.

This clonotype occurred many times. The chain recombines TRBV7-2 with TRBJ2-7; D not resolved. Trimming pared 2 bases from V and 5 bases from J, leaving 7 bases between. Germline V gene sequence: CDR1 SGHTA, CDR2 FQGNSA. This CDR3 region has 12 residues. The CDR3 sequence: CASSLTRNEQYF. The CDR3 DNA reads as TGTGCCAGCAGCTTAACTCGTAACGAGCAGTACTTC.

The chain links TRBV6-2 or TRBV6-3 to TRBJ1-5, with D possibly being TRBD1 (5 bases). V lost 6 bases, J lost 9 bases, and 18 bases lay in between. The CDR3 extends over 14 amino acids. Germline values: CDR1 MNHEY, CDR2 SVGEGT. DNA of the CDR3: TGTGCCAGCAGCTCCGCCGGGACCCAGGGGCCCCAGCATTTT. It yields the protein CASSSAGTQGPQHF.

This chain joins TRBV10-3 and TRBJ1-2; weak D call: TRBD1 (6 bases). The CDR3 contains 14 residues. The germline V gene encodes CDR1 ENHRY and CDR2 SYGVKD. V shed 3 bases and J shed 2 bases, with 10 bases lying between them. CDR3 residues: CAISDRGHNYGYTF. CDR3 sequence (DNA): TGTGCCATCAGTGATAGGGGACACAACTATGGCTACACCTTC.

In this sample, this clonotype turned up a few times. The chain employs TRBV5-1 and TRBJ2-1; D is undetermined. Germline CDR1 and CDR2: SGHRS and YFSETQ. V gave up 4 bases and J gave up 7 bases, with 12 bases separating them. The CDR3 sequence is 13 residues long. The CDR3 reads CASSTSRTNEQFF. As DNA, the CDR3 is TGCGCCAGCAGCACTTCCAGGACGAATGAGCAGTTCTTC.

This clonotype was counted between two and nine times. The gene calls are TRBV9 and TRBJ1-2; D might be TRBD1 (5 bases). This CDR3 is built from 13 residues. Trimming pared 7 bases from V and 7 bases from J, leaving 17 bases between. CDR1 is SGDLS and CDR2 is YYNGEE in the germline V gene. CDR3 sequence: CASAGGRRIGYTF. For the CDR3, the DNA is TGTGCCAGCGCGGGGGGACGGCGTATTGGCTACACCTTC.

The J gene is TRBJ1-1, the V gene TRBV7-9, with D possibly matching TRBD1 (6 bases). The CDR3 has 14 amino acids. The germline V and J ends were trimmed by 5 bases and 4 bases, with 14 bases remaining between them. Germline V gene sequence: CDR1 SEHNR, CDR2 FQNEAQ (reference sequence). Here the CDR3 reads CASSVTGSFTEAFF. The CDR3 DNA follows: TGTGCCAGCAGCGTAACAGGGTCCTTCACTGAAGCTTTCTTT.